The subject of this entry is one T cell receptor beta chain. No antigen is known for it. The sample comes from a study of OX40 agonist ivuxolimab in advanced cancers. Study information: People who had prior anti-PD-1, anti-PD-L1 or anti-CTLA-4 therapy could take part, and around 43% had some. Regarding the study as a whole: Clonal expansion was among the lowest in partial responders at 0.1-3.0 mg/kg, especially CD8+. Expanded clones were, on average, more numerous in CD8+ T cells than in CD4+.

The CDR3 extends over 14 amino acids. Trimming at V came to 6 bases and at J to 3 bases, leaving 5 bases not matched to a gene. Germline CDR1 MNHEY, CDR2 SMNVEV (reference sequence). Produced via immunoSEQ multiplex PCR; TCRdb's table is partial and in-frame only. This table has about 74,000 clones, 84% appearing once. The material sequenced was CD4+ or CD8+ T cells sorted from blood, taken in a trial of the OX40 agonist ivuxolimab. This clonotype was sampled from an adult with an advanced solid tumor such as melanoma, head and neck, liver or kidney cancer. The J gene is TRBJ1-1, the V gene TRBV27, with TRBD1 identical over 9 bases. As DNA, the CDR3 is TGTGCCAGCAGAGTGACAGGGGGTGACACTGAAGCTTTCTTT. Protein: CASRVTGGDTEAFF.